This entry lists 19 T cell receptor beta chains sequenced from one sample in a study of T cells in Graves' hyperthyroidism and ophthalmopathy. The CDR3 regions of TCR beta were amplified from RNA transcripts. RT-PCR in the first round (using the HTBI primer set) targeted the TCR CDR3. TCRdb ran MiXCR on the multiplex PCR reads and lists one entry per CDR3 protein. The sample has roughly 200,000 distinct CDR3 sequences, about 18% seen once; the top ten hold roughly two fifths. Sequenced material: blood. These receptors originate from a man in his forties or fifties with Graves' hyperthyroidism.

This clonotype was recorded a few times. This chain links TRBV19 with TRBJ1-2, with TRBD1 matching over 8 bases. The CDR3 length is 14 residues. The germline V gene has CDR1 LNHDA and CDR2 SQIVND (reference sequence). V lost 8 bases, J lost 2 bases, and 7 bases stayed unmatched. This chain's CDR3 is CASGDRSENYGYTF. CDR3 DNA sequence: TGTGCCAGTGGGGACAGGTCGGAGAACTATGGCTACACCTTC.

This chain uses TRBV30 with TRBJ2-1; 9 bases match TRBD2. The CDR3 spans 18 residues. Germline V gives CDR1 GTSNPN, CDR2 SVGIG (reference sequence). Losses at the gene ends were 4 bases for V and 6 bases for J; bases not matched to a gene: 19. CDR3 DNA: TGTGCCTGGACGACCCGACCTCGACTAGCGGAGTTTAGCAATGAGCAGTTCTTC. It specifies CAWTTRPRLAEFSNEQFF.

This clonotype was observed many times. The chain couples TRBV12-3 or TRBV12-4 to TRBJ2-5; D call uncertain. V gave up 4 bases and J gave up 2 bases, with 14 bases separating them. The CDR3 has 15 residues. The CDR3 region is CASSSPPRSQETQYF. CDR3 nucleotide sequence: TGTGCCAGCAGTTCCCCCCCGAGATCTCAAGAGACCCAGTACTTC.

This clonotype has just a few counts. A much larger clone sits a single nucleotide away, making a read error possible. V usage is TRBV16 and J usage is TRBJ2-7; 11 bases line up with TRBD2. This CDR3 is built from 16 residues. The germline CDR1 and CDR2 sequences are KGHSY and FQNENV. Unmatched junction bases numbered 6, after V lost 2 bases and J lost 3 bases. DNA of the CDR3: TGTGCCAGCAGCCAACCTAGCGGGGGGATCCTCTACGAGCAGTACTTC. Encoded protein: CASSQPSGGILYEQYF. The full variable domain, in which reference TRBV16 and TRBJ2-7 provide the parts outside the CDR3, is GEEVAQTPKHLVRGEGQKAKLYCAPIKGHSYVFWYQQVLKNEFKFLISFQNENVFDETGMPKERFSAKCLPNSPCSLEIQATKLEDSAVYFCASSQPSGGILYEQYFGPGTRLTVT.

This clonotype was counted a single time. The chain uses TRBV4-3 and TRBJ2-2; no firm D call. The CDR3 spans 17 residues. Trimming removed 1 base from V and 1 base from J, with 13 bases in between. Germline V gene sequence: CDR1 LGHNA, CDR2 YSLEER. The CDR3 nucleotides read TGCGCCAGCAGCCAAGCGATCAGAGTGCTGAACACCGGGGAGCTGTTTTTT. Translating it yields CASSQAIRVLNTGELFF.

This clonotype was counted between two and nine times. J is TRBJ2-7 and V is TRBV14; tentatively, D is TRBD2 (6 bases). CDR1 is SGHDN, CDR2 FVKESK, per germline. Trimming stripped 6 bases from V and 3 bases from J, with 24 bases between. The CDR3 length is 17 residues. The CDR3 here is CASSRHLALGGNYEQYF. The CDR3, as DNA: TGTGCCAGCAGTCGACACCTGGCCCTCGGGGGAAACTACGAGCAGTACTTC.

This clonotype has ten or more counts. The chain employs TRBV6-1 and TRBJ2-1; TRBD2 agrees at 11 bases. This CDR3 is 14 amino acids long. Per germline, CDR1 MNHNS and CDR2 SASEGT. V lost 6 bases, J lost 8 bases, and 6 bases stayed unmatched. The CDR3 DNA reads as TGTGCCAGCAGCCAGCAGGGACTAGCGGATGAGCAGTTCTTC. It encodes CASSQQGLADEQFF.

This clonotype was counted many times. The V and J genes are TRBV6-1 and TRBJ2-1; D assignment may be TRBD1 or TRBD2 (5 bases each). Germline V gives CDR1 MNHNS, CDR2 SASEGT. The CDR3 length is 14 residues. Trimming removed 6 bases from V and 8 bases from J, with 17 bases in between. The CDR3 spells CASSPPGTSDEQFF. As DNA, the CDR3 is TGTGCCAGCAGCCCCCCCGGGACCAGCGATGAGCAGTTCTTC.

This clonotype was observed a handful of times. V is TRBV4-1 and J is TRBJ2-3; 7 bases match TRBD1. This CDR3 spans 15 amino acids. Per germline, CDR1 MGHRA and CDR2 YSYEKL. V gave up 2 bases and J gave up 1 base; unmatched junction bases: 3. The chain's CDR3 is CASSQRQGGTDTQYF. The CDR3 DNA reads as TGCGCCAGCAGCCAACGACAGGGAGGCACAGATACGCAGTATTTT.

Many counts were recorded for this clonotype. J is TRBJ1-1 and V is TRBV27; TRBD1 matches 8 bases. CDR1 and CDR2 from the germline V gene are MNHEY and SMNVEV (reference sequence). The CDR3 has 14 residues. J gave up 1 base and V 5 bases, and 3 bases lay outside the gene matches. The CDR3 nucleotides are TGTGCCAGCAGTATCAGGGGGCGGAACACTGAAGCTTTCTTT. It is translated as CASSIRGRNTEAFF.

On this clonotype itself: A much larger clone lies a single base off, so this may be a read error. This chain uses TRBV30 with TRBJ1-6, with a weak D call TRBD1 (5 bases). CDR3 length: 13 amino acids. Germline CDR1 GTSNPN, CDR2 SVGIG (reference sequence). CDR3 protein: CAWRTGVNSPIHF. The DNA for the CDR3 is TGTGCCTGGAGAACAGGAGTTAATTCACCCATCCACTTT.

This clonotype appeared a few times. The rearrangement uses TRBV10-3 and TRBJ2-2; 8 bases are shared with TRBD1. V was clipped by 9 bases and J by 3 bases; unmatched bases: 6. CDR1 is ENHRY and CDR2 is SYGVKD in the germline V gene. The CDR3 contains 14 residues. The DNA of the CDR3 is TGTGCCATAGAGAAGACAGGGGACACCGGGGAGCTGTTTTTT. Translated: CAIEKTGDTGELFF.

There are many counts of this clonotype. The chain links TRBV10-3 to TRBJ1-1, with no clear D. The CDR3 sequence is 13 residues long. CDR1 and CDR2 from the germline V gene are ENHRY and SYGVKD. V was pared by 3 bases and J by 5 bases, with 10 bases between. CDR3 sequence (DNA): TGTGCCATCAGTGACCGGGGTTATACTGAAGCTTTCTTT. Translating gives CAISDRGYTEAFF.

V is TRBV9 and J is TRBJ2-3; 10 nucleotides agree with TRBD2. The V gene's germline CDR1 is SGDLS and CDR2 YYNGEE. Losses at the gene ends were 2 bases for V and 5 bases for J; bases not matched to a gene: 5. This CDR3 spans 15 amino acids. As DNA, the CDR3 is TGTGCCAGCAGCGTGAGCGGGGGGGAGAGAGATACGCAGTATTTT. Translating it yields CASSVSGGERDTQYF.

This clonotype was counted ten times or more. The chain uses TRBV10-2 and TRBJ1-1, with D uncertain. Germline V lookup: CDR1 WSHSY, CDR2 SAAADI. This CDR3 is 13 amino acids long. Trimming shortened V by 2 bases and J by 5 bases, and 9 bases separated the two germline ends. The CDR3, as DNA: TGCGCCAGCAGTGAGGCCCGGAGGACTGAAGCTTTCTTT. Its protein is CASSEARRTEAFF.

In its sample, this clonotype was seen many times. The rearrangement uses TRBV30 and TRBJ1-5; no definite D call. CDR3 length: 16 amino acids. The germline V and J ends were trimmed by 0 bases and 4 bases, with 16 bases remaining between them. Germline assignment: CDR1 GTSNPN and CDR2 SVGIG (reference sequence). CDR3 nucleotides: TGTGCCTGGAGTGTACCCCGGACCGCGCCTAATCAGCCCCAGCATTTT. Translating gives CAWSVPRTAPNQPQHF. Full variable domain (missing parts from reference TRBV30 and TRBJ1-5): SQTIHQWPATLVQPVGSPLSLECTVEGTSNPNLYWYRQAAGRGLQLLFYSVGIGQISSEVPQNLSASRPQDRQFILSSKKLLLSDSGFYLCAWSVPRTAPNQPQHFGDGTRLSIL.

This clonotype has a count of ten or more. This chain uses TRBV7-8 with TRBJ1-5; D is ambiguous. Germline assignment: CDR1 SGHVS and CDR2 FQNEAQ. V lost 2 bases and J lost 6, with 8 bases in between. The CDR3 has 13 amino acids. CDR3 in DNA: TGTGCCAGCAGCTTACGGGGTAGTCAGCCCCAGCATTTT. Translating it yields CASSLRGSQPQHF.

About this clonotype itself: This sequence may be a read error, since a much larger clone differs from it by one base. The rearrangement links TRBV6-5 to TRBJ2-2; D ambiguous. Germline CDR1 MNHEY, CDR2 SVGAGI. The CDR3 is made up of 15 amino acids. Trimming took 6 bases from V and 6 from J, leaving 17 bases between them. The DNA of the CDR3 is TGTGCCAGCAGATTATTAGGGTCAGCTGCCGGGGAGCTGTTTTTT. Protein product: CASRLLGSAAGELFF.

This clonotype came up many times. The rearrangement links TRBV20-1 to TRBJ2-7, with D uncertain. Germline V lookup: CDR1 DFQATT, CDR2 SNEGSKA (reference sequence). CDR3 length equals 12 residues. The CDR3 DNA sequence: TGCAGGGCCCGAGGCTCAGAGTACGAGCAGTACTTC. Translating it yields CRARGSEYEQYF.